One and the same sample provided the 20 T cell receptor beta chains below, sequenced in a study of blood T cell repertoires in COVID-19. Sequencing used immunoSEQ multiplex PCR; TCRdb keeps in-frame clones, though not all of them. This table holds under 250,000 clones, 80% to 90% found once. Sequencing used peripheral blood. The source of these receptors is a man older than 75 with acute or convalescent COVID-19.

This clone was recorded only once. The chain links TRBV4-3 to TRBJ1-1; D might be TRBD1 (6 bases). CDR3 length equals 15 residues. Germline assignment: CDR1 LGHNA and CDR2 YSLEER. V lost 1 base, J lost 2 bases, and 11 bases lay in between. CDR3 sequence: CASSQGSGANTEAFF. CDR3 nucleotides: TGCGCCAGCAGCCAAGGATCAGGGGCCAACACTGAAGCTTTCTTT.

V gene TRBV7-2 combines with J gene TRBJ2-3; 8 bases agree with TRBD2. Germline values: CDR1 SGHTA, CDR2 FQGNSA. Trimming cost V 1 base and J 2 bases; bases outside gene matches: 8. The CDR3 covers 17 residues. In DNA form, the CDR3 reads TGTGCCAGCAGCTTAGGGGTGGCGGGAGGAGCCACAGATACGCAGTATTTT. This encodes CASSLGVAGGATDTQYF.

The chain uses TRBV27 and TRBJ2-3; D is possibly TRBD1 (7 bases). V dropped 0 bases and J dropped 4 bases, with 11 bases sitting between them. This CDR3 has 15 amino acids. Germline values: CDR1 MNHEY, CDR2 SMNVEV (reference sequence). CDR3 DNA: TGTGCCAGCAGTTTATCGCAGGGGGGCCCAGATACGCAGTATTTT. As protein: CASSLSQGGPDTQYF.

CDR3 bases: TGTGCCAGTAGTACGACAGGCGACACCGGGGAGCTGTTTTTT. It codes for CASSTTGDTGELFF. This chain connects TRBV19 to TRBJ2-2, with a weak D call TRBD1 (6 bases). In germline, CDR1 is LNHDA, CDR2 SQIVND (reference sequence). Trimming cost V 4 bases and J 3 bases, with 9 bases left between them. There are 14 residues in the CDR3.

This clone was seen only once. CDR3 sequence (DNA): TGTGCCAGCAGTTTAGGGACAAATGAAAAACTGTTTTTT. Protein product: CASSLGTNEKLFF. The rearrangement joins TRBV27 to TRBJ1-4; a possible D gene is TRBD1 (6 bases). V was cut by 2 bases and J by 5 bases, with 6 bases left in between. The CDR3 totals 13 residues. CDR1 and CDR2 (germline): MNHEY, SMNVEV (reference sequence).

This chain links TRBV12-3 or TRBV12-4 with TRBJ1-2, with D unresolved. V was pared by 5 bases and J by 1 base, with 8 bases between. The CDR3 length is 13 residues. The CDR3 sequence: CASSAGVNYGYTF. CDR3 bases: TGTGCCAGCAGTGCGGGAGTTAACTATGGCTACACCTTC.

The J gene is TRBJ2-3, the V gene TRBV5-1; D uncertain. The CDR3 covers 15 residues. Trimming took off 0 bases at V and 5 bases at J, with 13 bases between the two ends. CDR1 and CDR2 (germline): SGHRS, YFSETQ. Here the CDR3 reads CASSLDSSVGDTQYF. DNA for the CDR3: TGCGCCAGCAGCTTGGACTCCTCGGTTGGAGATACGCAGTATTTT.

This rearrangement joins TRBV14 to TRBJ1-2; D call uncertain. CDR3 length: 14 residues. V was clipped by 4 bases and J by 1 base, with 10 bases between them. Germline assignment: CDR1 SGHDN and CDR2 FVKESK. CDR3 bases: TGTGCCAGCAGCCCCTTCGGTGTTAACTATGGCTACACCTTC. Translating gives CASSPFGVNYGYTF.

This clone was seen just once. This chain connects TRBV28 to TRBJ2-7; D is unresolved. This CDR3 comprises 14 residues. The germline V and J ends were trimmed by 7 bases and 2 bases, with 15 bases remaining between them. Germline assignment: CDR1 MDHEN and CDR2 SYDVKM. DNA for the CDR3: TGTGCCAGCACCTCGGGTCCTCCCACCTACGAGCAGTACTTC. This sequence encodes CASTSGPPTYEQYF.

The gene calls are TRBV9 and TRBJ2-1, with TRBD2 identical over 8 bases. After removal of 0 bases from V and 7 bases from J, the junction contained 6 bases not matched to a gene. The CDR3 totals 15 residues. Germline CDR1 and CDR2: SGDLS and YYNGEE. The CDR3 loop is CASSVVVAGRNEQFF. The CDR3 DNA reads TGTGCCAGCAGCGTAGTGGTAGCGGGAAGGAATGAGCAGTTCTTC.

This sequence joins TRBV7-3 and TRBJ2-1; 8 bases are a match to TRBD1. The CDR3 is 16 residues long. Germline CDR1 reads SGHTA; CDR2 reads FQGTGA. V lost 5 bases, J lost 0 bases, and 6 bases stayed unmatched. The CDR3 reads CASSVTGGPSYNEQFF. The DNA for the CDR3 is TGTGCCAGCAGCGTTACAGGGGGTCCCTCCTACAATGAGCAGTTCTTC.

The chain combines TRBV18 with TRBJ2-1; no clear D gene. The CDR3 length is 15 residues. Trimming left V 2 bases short and J 0 bases short, with 8 bases between. CDR1 and CDR2 from the germline V gene are KGHSH and LQKENI. The CDR3 nucleotides are TGTGCCAGCTCACCAGTCCCCAGCTCCTACAATGAGCAGTTCTTC. It encodes CASSPVPSSYNEQFF.

The V call is TRBV6-2 or TRBV6-3, the J call TRBJ1-1; tentatively, D is TRBD1 (5 bases). CDR3 size: 18 residues. Germline CDR1 MNHEY, CDR2 SVGEGT. V was clipped by 2 bases and J by 1 base, with 20 bases between them. The DNA for the CDR3 is TGTGCCAGCAGTTACACGGCAGGGTTAATGAAGACGAACACTGAAGCTTTCTTT. Amino acid sequence: CASSYTAGLMKTNTEAFF.

V is TRBV28 and J is TRBJ2-7, with 9 nucleotides matching TRBD2. V was pared by 2 bases and J by 4 bases, with 3 bases of the junction left unmatched. Germline CDR1 MDHEN, CDR2 SYDVKM. The CDR3 sequence is 14 residues long. This CDR3 reads CASSLAGGLYEQYF. The DNA of the CDR3 is TGTGCCAGCAGTTTAGCGGGAGGGTTATACGAGCAGTACTTC.

This clone was seen more than once but under ten times. J is TRBJ2-3 and V is TRBV7-9; 7 bases map to TRBD2. V gave up 5 bases and J gave up 0 bases; unmatched junction bases: 11. There are 17 residues in the CDR3. Germline V gene sequence: CDR1 SEHNR, CDR2 FQNEAQ (reference sequence). CDR3 protein: CASSQRTSALSTDTQYF. The CDR3 DNA reads as TGTGCCAGCAGCCAACGAACTAGCGCCCTAAGCACAGATACGCAGTATTTT.

The chain recombines TRBV27 with TRBJ2-2; 10 positions agree with TRBD1. Germline V gene sequence: CDR1 MNHEY, CDR2 SMNVEV (reference sequence). V shed 5 bases and J 4 bases; nucleotides not matched to a gene: 7. This CDR3 comprises 16 residues. The CDR3 nucleotides are TGTGCCAGCAGTCCCGCCGGGACAGGGGCCACCGGGGAGCTGTTTTTT. Its protein product is CASSPAGTGATGELFF.

The genes are TRBV6-5 and TRBJ2-3; 7 bases line up with TRBD1. The V gene end was trimmed by 6 bases and the J gene end by 2 bases; junction bases not matched to a gene: 8. This CDR3 region has 15 residues. Germline V lookup: CDR1 MNHEY, CDR2 SVGAGI. The CDR3 protein is CASSTQDRNTDTQYF. DNA of the CDR3: TGTGCCAGCAGCACCCAGGACAGGAACACAGATACGCAGTATTTT.

The CDR3 loop reads CASRGQGGTGELFF. The CDR3 coding sequence is TGTGCCAGCAGGGGACAGGGGGGGACCGGGGAGCTGTTTTTT. The chain employs TRBV6-5 and TRBJ2-2; the match to TRBD1 covers 11 bases. This CDR3 has 14 residues. Germline-derived CDR1 and CDR2 are MNHEY and SVGAGI. J was trimmed by 5 bases and V by 6 bases; bases with no gene match: 2.

J is TRBJ2-3 and V is TRBV7-2; 8 bases match TRBD2. The V gene's germline CDR1 is SGHTA and CDR2 FQGNSA. This CDR3 contains 14 residues. With V trimmed by 5 bases and J by 3 bases, 4 bases remained unmatched. The DNA of the CDR3 is TGTGCCAGCAGCCGGAGCGGGAGAACAGATACGCAGTATTTT. Translated, it gives CASSRSGRTDTQYF.

The chain joins TRBV5-5 to TRBJ1-2; 10 nucleotides align to TRBD1. This CDR3 has 16 residues. The V and J ends lost 4 bases and 4 bases, in that order; junction bases with no gene match: 10. Germline V lookup: CDR1 SGHKS, CDR2 YYEKEE (reference sequence). CDR3 DNA: TGTGCCAGCAGCCCCCCGGGGACAGGGGAAATCTATGGCTACACCTTC. Amino acid sequence: CASSPPGTGEIYGYTF.